The clone carrying this TCR beta chain was detected a few times. Using unique molecular identifiers, the investigators prepared the TCRbeta library. TCRdb reprocessed the PCR reads with MiXCR, giving one entry per CDR3 protein. This table has 350,000 to 450,000 distinct CDR3 sequences, about 14% appearing once. Germline CDR1 reads SGHTA; CDR2 reads FQGNSA. The CDR3 sequence is 15 residues long. The V gene end was trimmed by 5 bases and the J gene end by 8 bases; junction bases not matched to a gene: 10. This sample is part of a study of T-cell reconstitution after alpha-beta-depleted transplantation in children.

The starting material was PBMCs, obtained from the stem cell graft. The source of this sequence is a human donor who donated a stem cell graft to a child with Fanconi anemia. This chain joins TRBV7-2 and TRBJ2-2, with 8 bases that match TRBD1. The CDR3 nucleotides are TGTGCCAGCAGCCCAACGAGCAGGGGGCTAGGGGAGCTGTTTTTT. Encoded protein: CASSPTSRGLGELFF.